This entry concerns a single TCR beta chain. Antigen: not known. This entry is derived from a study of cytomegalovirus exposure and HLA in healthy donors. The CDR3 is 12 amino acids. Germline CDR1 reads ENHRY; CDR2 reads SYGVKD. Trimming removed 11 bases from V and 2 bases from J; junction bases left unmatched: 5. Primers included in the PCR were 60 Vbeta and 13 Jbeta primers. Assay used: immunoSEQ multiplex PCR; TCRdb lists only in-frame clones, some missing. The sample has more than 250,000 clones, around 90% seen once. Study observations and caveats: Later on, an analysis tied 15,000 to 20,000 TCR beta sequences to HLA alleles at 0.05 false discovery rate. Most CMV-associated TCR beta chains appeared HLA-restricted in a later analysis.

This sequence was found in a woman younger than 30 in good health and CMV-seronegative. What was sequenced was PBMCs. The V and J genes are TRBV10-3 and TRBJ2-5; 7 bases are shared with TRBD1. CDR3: CALGQTQETQYF. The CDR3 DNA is TGTGCCTTGGGACAGACTCAAGAGACCCAGTACTTC.